Each of the 16 T cell receptor beta chains below was sequenced from the same sample in a study of response to subunit inactivated influenza vaccine. TCRdb reprocessed the RT-PCR reads via MiXCR and lists one record per CDR3 protein. The sample has over 650,000 distinct CDR3 sequences, 18% seen once. This specimen was PBMCs from blood, taken 5 to 6 days after vaccination. These receptors came from a man between 50 and 59 years old who received an inactivated influenza vaccine.

This clonotype showed up just a few times. The V gene is TRBV12-3 or TRBV12-4, the J gene TRBJ2-2; unclear D gene. CDR3 length: 13 residues. The V end lost 7 bases, the J end lost 7 bases, and 13 bases lay between the germline ends. Here the CDR3 DNA reads TGTGCCAGCACAACCAACTACGGCGGGGAGCTGTTTTTT. Protein: CASTTNYGGELFF.

In this sample, this clonotype turned up a few times. This chain connects TRBV4-1 to TRBJ1-2, with TRBD1 identical over 8 bases. The germline V gene has CDR1 MGHRA and CDR2 YSYEKL. V was clipped by 0 bases and J by 8 bases; unmatched bases: 8. This CDR3 spans 15 amino acids. The CDR3 DNA reads as TGCGCCAGCAGCCAAGATGCAGGGGGCGGCTGGGGCTACACCTTC. Its translation is CASSQDAGGGWGYTF.

This clonotype occurred once. DNA of the CDR3: TGTGCCACCAGCAGAGATGAAAAACTAGCGGGAGACAGTGAGCAGTTCTTC. Amino acids: CATSRDEKLAGDSEQFF. The chain combines TRBV15 with TRBJ2-1, with TRBD2 matching 11 bases. Per the germline V gene, CDR1 is LNHNV and CDR2 is YYDKDF (reference sequence). This CDR3 contains 17 residues. J was trimmed by 9 bases and V by 0 bases; bases with no gene match: 10.

This chain joins TRBV12-3 or TRBV12-4 and TRBJ2-2, with no clear D. Trimming left V 3 bases short and J 9 bases short, with 5 bases between. There are 11 residues in the CDR3. DNA for the CDR3: TGTGCCAGCAGTTTTAGCAGGGAGCTGTTTTTT. Its translation: CASSFSRELFF.

This clonotype was recorded a few times. V and J are TRBV28 and TRBJ2-3; 7 bases fit TRBD2. The length of the CDR3 is 13 residues. The germline V gene has CDR1 MDHEN and CDR2 SYDVKM. The V and J ends lost 11 bases and 4 bases, in that order; junction bases with no gene match: 9. The CDR3 protein is CASLELAADTQYF. The CDR3 bases are TGTGCCTCCCTAGAGCTAGCGGCAGATACGCAGTATTTT.

This clonotype was found many times. The chain recombines TRBV5-1 with TRBJ2-2; D is unclear. V was cut by 7 bases and J by 2 bases, with 12 bases left in between. This CDR3 comprises 14 residues. Germline V gene sequence: CDR1 SGHRS, CDR2 YFSETQ. This CDR3 reads CASLAGGNTGELFF. DNA of the CDR3: TGCGCCAGCTTAGCTGGTGGTAACACCGGGGAGCTGTTTTTT.

V is TRBV11-2 and J is TRBJ1-1; TRBD1 aligns across 9 bases. The CDR3 covers 19 residues. Trimming removed 1 base from V and 0 bases from J; junction bases left unmatched: 12. Germline lookup yields CDR1 SGHAT and CDR2 FQNNGV. CDR3 amino acids: CASSLGLGTGLRMNTEAFF. The CDR3 DNA reads as TGTGCCAGCAGCTTAGGTCTCGGGACAGGGCTTAGGATGAACACTGAAGCTTTCTTT.

This clonotype appeared a few times. This chain connects TRBV10-3 to TRBJ1-1, with 7 bases aligning to TRBD1. The CDR3 sequence is 12 residues long. With V trimmed by 8 bases and J by 3 bases, 3 bases remained unmatched. The germline V gene encodes CDR1 ENHRY and CDR2 SYGVKD. The DNA of the CDR3 is TGTGCCATCGGCGGACAGGACACTGAAGCTTTCTTT. Its protein product is CAIGGQDTEAFF.

This clonotype was picked up many times. The rearrangement uses TRBV5-1 and TRBJ2-1; maybe TRBD2 (6 bases). V was clipped by 0 bases and J by 9 bases, with 16 bases between them. This CDR3 spans 15 amino acids. Looked up from germline, CDR1 is SGHRS and CDR2 is YFSETQ. In nucleotides, the CDR3 is TGCGCCAGCAGCTTGGCCTCGGGGGTCACAAGTGAGCAGTTCTTC. Residues: CASSLASGVTSEQFF.

The chain links TRBV20-1 to TRBJ2-3; D may be TRBD2 (6 bases). The CDR3 totals 15 residues. V was cut by 1 base and J by 9 bases, with 20 bases left in between. Per the germline V gene, CDR1 is DFQATT and CDR2 is SNEGSKA (reference sequence). The CDR3 protein is CSARGSRDQSGTQYF. CDR3 DNA: TGCAGTGCTAGAGGATCGCGGGACCAGTCCGGAACGCAGTATTTT.

The table lists this clonotype with a few counts. The chain has TRBV4-3 and TRBJ1-4; D remains unclear. CDR3 size: 16 residues. Trimming stripped 0 bases from V and 3 bases from J, with 11 bases between. Germline V CDR1 and CDR2: LGHNA, YSLEER. CDR3 region: CASSQEYGLSNEKLFF. The DNA of the CDR3 is TGCGCCAGCAGCCAAGAATACGGGCTGTCTAATGAAAAACTGTTTTTT.

The chain has TRBV11-2 and TRBJ1-4; D gene unclear. Trimming removed 2 bases at V and 12 bases at J, with 13 bases between. The CDR3 is 13 amino acids. CDR1 SGHAT and CDR2 FQNNGV come from the germline V gene. CDR3: CASSLSKFGQLFF. CDR3 in DNA: TGTGCCAGCAGCTTATCGAAGTTTGGGCAACTGTTTTTT.

This clonotype was seen a handful of times. This chain connects TRBV15 to TRBJ2-5, with D possibly TRBD2 on 6 matching bases. The V gene lost 1 base and the J gene lost 5 bases, with 8 bases spanning the gap. The length of the CDR3 is 13 residues. Germline-derived CDR1 and CDR2 are LNHNV and YYDKDF (reference sequence). The chain's CDR3 is CATSRAGGETQYF. DNA of the CDR3: TGTGCCACCAGCAGAGCCGGAGGGGAGACCCAGTACTTC.

The V gene is TRBV6-2 or TRBV6-3, the J gene TRBJ2-1; 12 bases are a match to TRBD2. Per the germline V gene, CDR1 is MNHEY and CDR2 is SVGEGT. This CDR3 region has 19 residues. The V and J ends lost 2 bases and 5 bases, in that order; junction bases with no gene match: 13. CDR3 protein: CASSYPRTSGKVQDNEQFF. Written as DNA, the CDR3 is TGTGCCAGCAGTTACCCGAGGACTAGCGGGAAGGTCCAGGACAATGAGCAGTTCTTC.

This clonotype has just a few counts. The chain couples TRBV20-1 to TRBJ1-1; the D is unclear. The CDR3 runs 12 residues. In germline, CDR1 is DFQATT, CDR2 SNEGSKA (reference sequence). Trimming removed 6 bases at V and 8 bases at J, with 16 bases between. This chain's CDR3 is CSALVDTDEAFF. The CDR3, as DNA: TGCAGTGCCCTGGTCGACACGGACGAAGCTTTCTTT.

This clonotype occurred a few times. V and J are TRBV2 and TRBJ1-2; perhaps TRBD1 as D (5 bases). Looked up from germline, CDR1 is SNHLY and CDR2 is FYNNEI. CDR3 length equals 13 residues. V dropped 6 bases and J dropped 8 bases, with 16 bases sitting between them. The CDR3 is CASRGGTAEGYTF. DNA for the CDR3: TGTGCCAGCAGAGGAGGGACCGCGGAAGGCTACACCTTC. The variable domain in full, completed from reference TRBV2 and TRBJ1-2, reads EPEVTQTPSHQVTQMGQEVILRCVPISNHLYFYWYRQILGQKVEFLVSFYNNEISEKSEIFDDQFSVERPDGSNFTLKIRSTKLEDSAMYFCASRGGTAEGYTFGSGTRLTVV.